Listed here are 24 T cell receptor beta chains from one sample, sequenced in a study of cytomegalovirus exposure and HLA in healthy donors. PCR used 60 Vbeta primers and 13 Jbeta primers. Data came from immunoSEQ multiplex PCR; TCRdb stores just in-frame clones and leaves some out. The sample carries roughly 150,000 clones, about two thirds recorded once. Source material: PBMCs. All receptors come from a woman aged 55 to 70 in good health and CMV-seropositive.

The chain joins TRBV6-6 to TRBJ1-1, with TRBD1 identical over 11 bases. The CDR3 is made up of 15 amino acids. CDR1 and CDR2 from the germline V gene are MNHNY and SVGAGI (reference sequence). Trimming removed 5 bases from V and 0 bases from J; junction bases left unmatched: 2. The CDR3 region is CASSRDRGMNTEAFF. The CDR3 region has the DNA TGTGCCAGCAGTAGGGACAGGGGGATGAACACTGAAGCTTTCTTT.

J is TRBJ1-1 and V is TRBV5-6, with D hard to call. This CDR3 is built from 16 residues. Germline CDR1 and CDR2: SGHDT and YYEEEE. Trimming pared 3 bases from V and 1 base from J, leaving 16 bases between. CDR3 DNA sequence: TGTGCCAGCAGCTATAGGAGGTCACACTCGAACACTGAAGCTTTCTTT. This gives the protein CASSYRRSHSNTEAFF. The whole variable domain, filled in from reference TRBV5-6 and TRBJ1-1, reads DAGVTQSPTHLIKTRGQQVTLRCSPKSGHDTVSWYQQALGQGPQFIFQYYEEEERQRGNFPDRFSGHQFPNYSSELNVNALLLGDSALYLCASSYRRSHSNTEAFFGQGTRLTVV.

V is TRBV2 and J is TRBJ1-5; D gene unclear. This CDR3 has 14 residues. Trimming pared 2 bases from V and 0 bases from J, leaving 5 bases between. Germline CDR1 and CDR2: SNHLY and FYNNEI. CDR3 bases: TGTGCCAGCAGTGAAACATATAGCAATCAGCCCCAGCATTTT. It is translated as CASSETYSNQPQHF. Supplemented by reference TRBV2 and TRBJ1-5, the full variable domain reads EPEVTQTPSHQVTQMGQEVILRCVPISNHLYFYWYRQILGQKVEFLVSFYNNEISEKSEIFDDQFSVERPDGSNFTLKIRSTKLEDSAMYFCASSETYSNQPQHFGDGTRLSIL.

In this sample, this clone turned up a few times. The chain joins TRBV27 to TRBJ1-5; TRBD1 aligns across 9 bases. The CDR3 loop spans 16 amino acids. The germline V gene encodes CDR1 MNHEY and CDR2 SMNVEV (reference sequence). Trimming cost V 5 bases and J 3 bases; bases outside gene matches: 8. This CDR3 is CASSPTTGGSNQPQHF. Written as DNA, the CDR3 is TGTGCCAGCAGTCCTACTACAGGGGGCTCCAATCAGCCCCAGCATTTT.

The V gene is TRBV9, the J gene TRBJ2-3; TRBD2 matches at 12 bases. The trim removed 4 bases at V and 2 bases at J, leaving 5 bases unmatched. The CDR3 has 16 residues. Germline CDR1 is SGDLS and CDR2 is YYNGEE. CDR3 in amino acids: CASSTRLAGATDTQYF. The CDR3 DNA follows: TGTGCCAGCAGCACTCGACTAGCGGGAGCCACAGATACGCAGTATTTT.

The V call is TRBV28, the J call TRBJ2-2; 9 bases fit TRBD1. The germline V gene has CDR1 MDHEN and CDR2 SYDVKM. Trimming took 6 bases from V and 5 from J; bases not matched to a gene: 10. The CDR3 runs to 16 residues. This chain's CDR3 is CASRQAGTGQTGELFF. DNA for the CDR3: TGTGCCAGCAGACAAGCCGGGACAGGGCAAACCGGGGAGCTGTTTTTT.

This chain uses TRBV15 with TRBJ2-5; 7 bases map to TRBD2. The CDR3 runs to 17 residues. Germline V gene lookup returns CDR1 LNHNV and CDR2 YYDKDF (reference sequence). Losses at the gene ends were 0 bases for V and 2 bases for J; bases not matched to a gene: 9. The DNA of the CDR3 is TGTGCCACCAGCAGAGATCGGGGGGAATACCTACAAGAGACCCAGTACTTC. This encodes CATSRDRGEYLQETQYF.

This clone was counted only a few times. The DNA for the CDR3 is TGTGCCAGCAGCTGGAGCGGTTATAGCACAGATACGCAGTATTTT. Translated, it gives CASSWSGYSTDTQYF. This chain links TRBV7-9 with TRBJ2-3; possible D gene TRBD2, 5 bases. This CDR3 is 15 amino acids long. Trimming cost V 4 bases and J 0 bases, with 11 bases left between them. Germline V gives CDR1 SEHNR, CDR2 FQNEAQ (reference sequence). The full variable domain, rest sourced from reference TRBV7-9 and TRBJ2-3, is DTGVSQNPRHKITKRGQNVTFRCDPISEHNRLYWYRQTLGQGPEFLTYFQNEAQLEKSRLLSDRFSAERPKGSFSTLEIQRTEQGDSAMYLCASSWSGYSTDTQYFGPGTRLTVL.

This CDR3 is CASSASGTSYEQYF. DNA of the CDR3: TGTGCCAGCAGCGCTAGCGGGACTTCCTACGAGCAGTACTTC. The chain uses TRBV9 and TRBJ2-7; TRBD2 aligns across 9 bases. After removal of 3 bases from V and 1 base from J, the junction contained 2 bases not matched to a gene. The CDR3 totals 14 residues. Germline V lookup: CDR1 SGDLS, CDR2 YYNGEE.

This clone has more than one count but fewer than ten. The gene calls are TRBV7-2 and TRBJ2-1, with D unresolved. The CDR3 length is 12 residues. CDR1 SGHTA and CDR2 FQGNSA come from the germline V gene. Trimming shortened V by 2 bases and J by 6 bases, and 5 bases separated the two germline ends. CDR3 coding DNA: TGTGCCAGCAGCTTATCCCTCAATGAGCAGTTCTTC. Its protein product is CASSLSLNEQFF.

Note on this clone: Other DNA sequences in this specimen translate into the identical CDR3. The V gene is TRBV30, the J gene TRBJ2-1; TRBD2 matches 13 bases. This CDR3 contains 17 residues. V shed 5 bases and J 7 bases; nucleotides not matched to a gene: 14. Germline CDR1 is GTSNPN and CDR2 is SVGIG (reference sequence). CDR3 sequence reads: CAWVNSWTSGSRNEQFF. CDR3 in DNA: TGTGCCTGGGTTAACTCGTGGACTAGCGGGAGTCGTAATGAGCAGTTCTTC.

This clone was seen a single time. Other DNA sequences in this specimen translate into the identical CDR3. This rearrangement joins TRBV5-1 to TRBJ1-1, with 7 bases aligning to TRBD1. J was trimmed by 3 bases and V by 1 base; bases with no gene match: 3. Germline V gene lookup returns CDR1 SGHRS and CDR2 YFSETQ. This CDR3 region has 14 residues. In DNA, the CDR3 is TGCGCCAGCAGCTTGAACAGGGGAGACACTGAAGCTTTCTTT. This translates into CASSLNRGDTEAFF.

This chain connects TRBV2 to TRBJ1-5, with D possibly matching TRBD1 (6 bases). The germline V and J ends were trimmed by 4 bases and 4 bases, with 14 bases remaining between them. The length of the CDR3 is 15 residues. Germline V gives CDR1 SNHLY, CDR2 FYNNEI. The CDR3 loop is CASSVEGGGNQPQHF. CDR3 DNA: TGTGCCAGCAGTGTGGAGGGAGGGGGGAATCAGCCCCAGCATTTT.

The genes are TRBV5-1 and TRBJ2-1; 13 bases are shared with TRBD2. Losses at the gene ends were 3 bases for V and 9 bases for J; bases not matched to a gene: 12. Germline V gene data show CDR1 as SGHRS and CDR2 as YFSETQ. CDR3 size: 17 residues. The CDR3 spells CASSSGTSGVLRGEQFF. The CDR3 DNA is TGCGCCAGCAGCTCCGGGACTAGCGGGGTTCTCAGAGGTGAGCAGTTCTTC. Based on the CDR3 plus reference TRBV5-1 and TRBJ2-1, the full variable domain is KAGVTQTPRYLIKTRGQQVTLSCSPISGHRSVSWYQQTPGQGLQFLFEYFSETQRNKGNFPGRFSGRQFSNSRSEMNVSTLELGDSALYLCASSSGTSGVLRGEQFFGPGTRLTVL.

The chain couples TRBV5-1 to TRBJ2-3; D might be TRBD1 (6 bases). Germline V lookup: CDR1 SGHRS, CDR2 YFSETQ. This CDR3 region has 14 residues. The V gene lost 4 bases and the J gene lost 2 bases, with 11 bases spanning the gap. CDR3 sequence (DNA): TGCGCCAGCAGCGTGTGGGGGCCCACAGATACGCAGTATTTT. This translates into CASSVWGPTDTQYF.

With respect to this clone: Other nucleotide sequences in the sample specify the same CDR3. The chain couples TRBV5-1 to TRBJ1-1; D remains ambiguous. Germline V lookup: CDR1 SGHRS, CDR2 YFSETQ. The CDR3 sequence is 13 residues long. Trimming stripped 3 bases from V and 1 base from J, with 7 bases between. CDR3 residues: CASSSPGNTEAFF. The CDR3 DNA reads as TGCGCCAGCAGCTCCCCGGGGAACACTGAAGCTTTCTTT. Full variable domain (rest looked up from reference TRBV5-1 and TRBJ1-1): KAGVTQTPRYLIKTRGQQVTLSCSPISGHRSVSWYQQTPGQGLQFLFEYFSETQRNKGNFPGRFSGRQFSNSRSEMNVSTLELGDSALYLCASSSPGNTEAFFGQGTRLTVV.

In DNA, the CDR3 is TGTGCCAGCAGATTGAGGATTTACAATCAGCCCCAGCATTTT. This encodes CASRLRIYNQPQHF. This rearrangement joins TRBV27 to TRBJ1-5; no reliable D call. The CDR3 is 14 residues long. The V end was cut by 6 bases, the J end by 3 bases, with 12 bases between. Germline V lookup: CDR1 MNHEY, CDR2 SMNVEV (reference sequence).

This sequence joins TRBV29-1 and TRBJ2-4, with D possibly matching TRBD1 (6 bases). The length of the CDR3 is 13 residues. V lost 3 bases and J lost 6, with 12 bases in between. The germline V gene encodes CDR1 SQVTM and CDR2 ANQGSEA. Here the CDR3 DNA reads TGCAGCGTTGATCCGGGCAGGGGAAACATTCAGTACTTC. This sequence encodes CSVDPGRGNIQYF.

This rearrangement joins TRBV9 to TRBJ1-2; TRBD1 might be the D (6 bases). This CDR3 contains 14 residues. With 4 bases removed from V and 4 bases from J, the gap between germline ends came to 14 bases. Germline CDR1 SGDLS, CDR2 YYNGEE. This chain's CDR3 is CASSSGTPGYGYTF. The CDR3, as DNA: TGTGCCAGCAGCTCTGGGACACCTGGCTATGGCTACACCTTC.

The chain is built from TRBV2 and TRBJ2-6; TRBD1 aligns across 8 bases. The CDR3 has 17 residues. CDR1 is SNHLY, CDR2 FYNNEI, per germline. Unmatched junction bases numbered 9, after V lost 7 bases and J lost 1 base. CDR3 sequence: CASKIGQGPSGANVLTF. For the CDR3, the DNA is TGTGCCAGCAAGATAGGACAGGGCCCATCTGGGGCCAACGTCCTGACTTTC. Together with reference TRBV2 and TRBJ2-6, the CDR3 gives the full variable domain: EPEVTQTPSHQVTQMGQEVILRCVPISNHLYFYWYRQILGQKVEFLVSFYNNEISEKSEIFDDQFSVERPDGSNFTLKIRSTKLEDSAMYFCASKIGQGPSGANVLTFGAGSRLTVL.

This chain uses TRBV13 with TRBJ1-3; D gene uncertain. V was pared by 5 bases and J by 4 bases, with 15 bases between. The CDR3 totals 15 residues. CDR1 PRHDT and CDR2 FYEKMQ come from the germline V gene (reference sequence). In DNA form, the CDR3 reads TGTGCCAGCAGCCATTCCGGAGGGCCAGGAAACACCATATATTTT. Protein sequence: CASSHSGGPGNTIYF.

The chain uses TRBV6-6 and TRBJ2-3; D remains ambiguous. CDR3 size: 13 residues. The germline V gene has CDR1 MNHNY and CDR2 SVGAGI (reference sequence). V was clipped by 2 bases and J by 1 base, with 4 bases between them. The CDR3 DNA reads TGTGCCAGCAGTTACCCCGGCACAGATACGCAGTATTTT. As protein: CASSYPGTDTQYF.

The DNA of the CDR3 is TGTGCCAGCAAAGTTATGGGGGGGCACGGGCAGTTCTTC. It yields the protein CASKVMGGHGQFF. The chain combines TRBV2 with TRBJ2-1, with D possibly TRBD2 on 7 matching bases. Trimming removed 7 bases at V and 12 bases at J, with 19 bases between. The CDR3 contains 13 residues. Looked up from germline, CDR1 is SNHLY and CDR2 is FYNNEI.

This clone has more than one count but fewer than ten. The genes are TRBV6-5 and TRBJ1-5; the match to TRBD1 covers 7 bases. V shed 8 bases and J 1 base; nucleotides not matched to a gene: 5. The CDR3 has 14 amino acids. Germline V lookup: CDR1 MNHEY, CDR2 SVGAGI. Here the CDR3 reads CASWAGGSNQPQHF. The CDR3, as DNA: TGTGCCAGCTGGGCAGGGGGGAGCAATCAGCCCCAGCATTTT.